One sample yielded the 26 T cell receptor beta chains listed below, sequenced in a study of cytomegalovirus exposure and HLA in healthy donors. PCR amplification relied on 60 Vbeta primers (plus 13 Jbeta primers). The data were produced by immunoSEQ multiplex PCR, yet TCRdb's version contains in-frame clones alone and is incomplete. The sample carries 220,000 or so clones, around 83% recorded once. Sample: PBMCs. Source of these receptors: a woman aged 40 to 50 in good health and CMV-seronegative.

V usage is TRBV19 and J usage is TRBJ2-5; possibly TRBD2 for D (7 bases). The V end was cut by 5 bases, the J end by 4 bases, with 17 bases between. Germline V gene data show CDR1 as LNHDA and CDR2 as SQIVND (reference sequence). The CDR3 loop spans 15 amino acids. This CDR3 reads CASSWAGEGGETQYF. Here the CDR3 DNA reads TGTGCCAGTAGTTGGGCAGGGGAGGGTGGAGAGACCCAGTACTTC. Full variable domain (outside the CDR3, taken from reference TRBV19 and TRBJ2-5): DGGITQSPKYLFRKEGQNVTLSCEQNLNHDAMYWYRQDPGQGLRLIYYSQIVNDFQKGDIAEGYSVSREKKESFPLTVTSAQKNPTAFYLCASSWAGEGGETQYFGPGTRLLVL.

V and J are TRBV27 and TRBJ2-5; D not certain. V shed 5 bases and J shed 2 bases, with 15 bases lying between them. The germline gives CDR1 MNHEY, CDR2 SMNVEV (reference sequence). This CDR3 has 15 residues. Written as DNA, the CDR3 is TGTGCCAGCAGTCGAGGAGCGTCTTTTCAAGAGACCCAGTACTTC. This sequence encodes CASSRGASFQETQYF.

The rearrangement joins TRBV28 to TRBJ1-1; D is possibly TRBD1 (6 bases). The germline gives CDR1 MDHEN, CDR2 SYDVKM. V gave up 4 bases and J gave up 5 bases, with 17 bases separating them. This CDR3 is built from 15 residues. CDR3 coding DNA: TGTGCCAGCAGTTCCCGAAGGGGGTGGTGGACTGAAGCTTTCTTT. This codes for CASSSRRGWWTEAFF. Using reference TRBV28 and TRBJ1-1 for the parts outside the CDR3, the full variable domain is DVKVTQSSRYLVKRTGEKVFLECVQDMDHENMFWYRQDPGLGLRLIYFSYDVKMKEKGDIPEGYSVSREKKERFSLILESASTNQTSMYLCASSSRRGWWTEAFFGQGTRLTVV.

CDR3 sequence reads: CASTTGGQPQHF. The CDR3 region has the DNA TGTGCCAGTACAACCGGAGGTCAGCCCCAGCATTTT. The chain carries TRBV19 and TRBJ1-5, with D uncertain. Per the germline V gene, CDR1 is LNHDA and CDR2 is SQIVND (reference sequence). The V and J ends lost 7 bases and 6 bases respectively, with 10 bases between them. CDR3 length: 12 amino acids. Combining the CDR3 with reference TRBV19 and TRBJ1-5 gives the whole variable domain DGGITQSPKYLFRKEGQNVTLSCEQNLNHDAMYWYRQDPGQGLRLIYYSQIVNDFQKGDIAEGYSVSREKKESFPLTVTSAQKNPTAFYLCASTTGGQPQHFGDGTRLSIL.

This clone was picked up one time. The chain joins TRBV2 to TRBJ2-4; possibly TRBD2 for D (6 bases). The CDR3 is 16 residues long. Trimming took off 6 bases at V and 0 bases at J, with 15 bases between the two ends. The V gene's germline CDR1 is SNHLY and CDR2 FYNNEI. CDR3 nucleotides: TGTGCCAGCAGCAGTTCGGGGACTCAAGCCAAAAACATTCAGTACTTC. The encoded protein is CASSSSGTQAKNIQYF.

CDR3 residues: CASSLEQGPRSYTF. The CDR3 bases are TGTGCCAGCAGCTTAGAACAGGGCCCACGGAGCTACACCTTC. This chain joins TRBV7-9 and TRBJ1-2; a weak D match, TRBD1 (6 bases). Germline V gene data show CDR1 as SEHNR and CDR2 as FQNEAQ (reference sequence). Trimming pared 1 base from V and 9 bases from J, leaving 15 bases between. The CDR3 is 14 residues long.

The chain carries TRBV27 and TRBJ1-6; tentatively, D is TRBD1 (5 bases). The CDR3 is 15 residues long. Germline CDR1 and CDR2: MNHEY and SMNVEV (reference sequence). V lost 11 bases to trimming and J lost 7 bases, with 21 bases between them. CDR3 sequence reads: CASGRGGRLNSPLHF. The DNA for the CDR3 is TGTGCCTCGGGGAGGGGTGGCCGCTTGAATTCACCCCTCCACTTT.

The chain carries TRBV19 and TRBJ2-7; 7 bases map to TRBD1. J gave up 0 bases and V 5 bases, and 13 bases lay outside the gene matches. Germline lookup yields CDR1 LNHDA and CDR2 SQIVND (reference sequence). The CDR3 has 17 amino acids. CDR3 in amino acids: CASSPHLQGTHSYEQYF. Here the CDR3 DNA reads TGTGCCAGTAGTCCCCACCTACAGGGGACCCACTCCTACGAGCAGTACTTC.

The rearrangement links TRBV6-5 to TRBJ1-2, with 7 bases lining up with TRBD1. The CDR3 spans 15 residues. The J segment lost 4 bases and the V segment lost 0 bases, leaving 5 bases of the junction unmatched. CDR1 and CDR2 from the germline V gene are MNHEY and SVGAGI. The CDR3 DNA follows: TGTGCCAGCAGTTACTCGGTGGGACAGTTCTATGGCTACACCTTC. Protein sequence: CASSYSVGQFYGYTF.

V usage is TRBV27 and J usage is TRBJ2-5; tentative D call: TRBD1 (6 bases). The end of the DNA fits TRBJ2-7 better, so the J call may be wrong. The CDR3 loop spans 14 amino acids. Germline CDR1 and CDR2: MNHEY and SMNVEV (reference sequence). CDR3 nucleotide sequence: TGTGCCAGCAGTCTACAGGGAGCTATGTACGAGCAGTACTTC. It specifies CASSLQGAMYEQYF.

V gene TRBV9 combines with J gene TRBJ2-1; a weak D match, TRBD2 (6 bases). Germline CDR1 is SGDLS and CDR2 is YYNGEE. This CDR3 is 15 amino acids long. Deletions cut 0 bases from V and 4 bases from J, with 11 bases between. The CDR3 loop reads CASSVGTSFYNEQFF. In nucleotides, the CDR3 is TGTGCCAGCAGCGTAGGCACTAGCTTTTACAATGAGCAGTTCTTC.

The V and J genes are TRBV18 and TRBJ1-3; tentatively, D is TRBD1 (5 bases). CDR3 length: 18 residues. Germline CDR1 KGHSH, CDR2 LQKENI. The V and J ends lost 4 bases and 0 bases respectively, with 19 bases between them. In nucleotides, the CDR3 is TGTGCCAGCTCACTCCAATCGGGCAGGGCGAACTCTGGAAACACCATATATTTT. Its translation is CASSLQSGRANSGNTIYF.

This clone came up a few times. The V gene is TRBV28, the J gene TRBJ2-5, with TRBD2 matching 7 bases. Germline V gives CDR1 MDHEN, CDR2 SYDVKM. Trimming cost V 2 bases and J 5 bases; bases outside gene matches: 8. The CDR3 consists of 15 residues. Written as DNA, the CDR3 is TGTGCCAGCAGTTTAGCGGGAGTCTCGTTGGAGACCCAGTACTTC. Protein product: CASSLAGVSLETQYF.

As concerns this clone: Relative to the germline gene, one junction end is altered; a read error may explain this. The sample carries other DNA sequences with the same CDR3. The chain is built from TRBV7-9 and TRBJ1-3; D gene ambiguous. Germline V lookup: CDR1 SEHNR, CDR2 FQNEAQ (reference sequence). The CDR3 loop spans 14 amino acids. CDR3 sequence: CAIQRGHSGNTIYF. The CDR3 nucleotides are TGCGCCATCCAACGAGGGCACTCTGGAAACACCATATATTTT.

With respect to this clone: In the same sample, other DNA sequences code for this CDR3. The rearrangement joins TRBV11-2 to TRBJ2-2; 7 bases match TRBD1. Germline CDR1 SGHAT, CDR2 FQNNGV. The CDR3 consists of 15 residues. V lost 4 bases, J lost 1 base, and 3 bases stayed unmatched. CDR3 DNA sequence: TGTGCCAGCAGCTCCCGGGACAGGAACACCGGGGAGCTGTTTTTT. Translating it yields CASSSRDRNTGELFF.

This sequence joins TRBV30 and TRBJ2-3; 11 bases are a match to TRBD1. V lost 2 bases, J lost 8 bases, and 6 bases stayed unmatched. Germline CDR1 is GTSNPN and CDR2 is SVGIG (reference sequence). The CDR3 spans 14 residues. The CDR3 DNA is TGTGCCTGGAGTCGCGGGACAGGGGGAATTACGCAGTATTTT. The encoded protein is CAWSRGTGGITQYF.

CDR3 bases: TGTGCCAGCAGCTGGCGGGTAGCGGGAGCCCACGAGCAGTACTTC. Translating it yields CASSWRVAGAHEQYF. The chain carries TRBV7-8 and TRBJ2-7, with 9 bases that match TRBD2. CDR3 size: 15 residues. CDR1 and CDR2 (germline): SGHVS, FQNEAQ. J was trimmed by 5 bases and V by 4 bases; bases with no gene match: 9.

This chain links TRBV6-5 with TRBJ1-2; the D is unclear. The germline V and J ends were trimmed by 6 bases and 7 bases, with 9 bases remaining between them. CDR1 MNHEY and CDR2 SVGAGI come from the germline V gene. The CDR3 has 11 amino acids. Here the CDR3 reads CASRGGGGYTF. The DNA for the CDR3 is TGTGCCAGCAGGGGAGGCGGTGGCTACACCTTC.

CDR3 loop: CAISPGLAAEQYF. Here the CDR3 DNA reads TGTGCCATCAGCCCGGGACTAGCGGCCGAGCAGTACTTC. The rearrangement uses TRBV10-3 and TRBJ2-5, with TRBD2 matching 11 bases. The closer fit of TRBJ2-7 to the DNA end suggests the J call may be wrong. CDR3 length equals 13 residues. Looked up from germline, CDR1 is ENHRY and CDR2 is SYGVKD.

CDR3 amino acids: CAISAGTGGYANEKLFF. The CDR3, as DNA: TGTGCCATCAGTGCCGGGACAGGGGGCTATGCTAATGAAAAACTGTTTTTT. This chain connects TRBV10-3 to TRBJ1-4; the match to TRBD1 covers 12 bases. The J segment lost 3 bases and the V segment lost 4 bases, leaving 6 bases of the junction unmatched. Germline-derived CDR1 and CDR2 are ENHRY and SYGVKD. The CDR3 runs 17 residues.

V gene TRBV15 combines with J gene TRBJ2-1; no firm D call. This CDR3 is built from 15 residues. Per germline, CDR1 LNHNV and CDR2 YYDKDF (reference sequence). Trimming took 1 base from V and 7 from J, leaving 14 bases between them. CDR3 in amino acids: CATSRVLGVVNEQFF. The CDR3 bases are TGTGCCACCAGCAGAGTTCTTGGAGTTGTGAATGAGCAGTTCTTC. Full variable domain (outside the CDR3, taken from reference TRBV15 and TRBJ2-1): DAMVIQNPRYQVTQFGKPVTLSCSQTLNHNVMYWYQQKSSQAPKLLFHYYDKDFNNEADTPDNFQSRRPNTSFCFLDIRSPGLGDTAMYLCATSRVLGVVNEQFFGPGTRLTVL.

The CDR3 loop is CASSEQFDGYTF. CDR3 DNA sequence: TGTGCCAGCAGCGAACAGTTTGATGGCTACACCTTC. V usage is TRBV7-9 and J usage is TRBJ1-2; D is unclear. The CDR3 has 12 residues. The germline CDR1 and CDR2 sequences are SEHNR and FQNEAQ (reference sequence). V gave up 5 bases and J gave up 6 bases, with 10 bases separating them.

This rearrangement joins TRBV27 to TRBJ1-2, with TRBD1 identical over 7 bases. CDR3 size: 13 residues. Germline CDR1 and CDR2: MNHEY and SMNVEV (reference sequence). Trimming at V came to 4 bases and at J to 4 bases, leaving 3 bases not matched to a gene. CDR3 residues: CASSSGGGYGYTF. CDR3 bases: TGTGCCAGCAGTTCAGGGGGTGGCTATGGCTACACCTTC.

This clone is a singleton in its sample. The rearrangement links TRBV19 to TRBJ2-1; tentative D call: TRBD2 (6 bases). Trimming left V 3 bases short and J 5 bases short, with 14 bases between. Germline V gene lookup returns CDR1 LNHDA and CDR2 SQIVND (reference sequence). The CDR3 length is 15 residues. The CDR3 here is CASSIDGSLHNEQFF. In DNA form, the CDR3 reads TGTGCCAGTAGTATTGACGGGAGTCTCCACAATGAGCAGTTCTTC.

This sequence joins TRBV2 and TRBJ1-2; D unresolved. Trimming left V 5 bases short and J 0 bases short, with 13 bases between. The CDR3 covers 15 residues. Germline V gene data show CDR1 as SNHLY and CDR2 as FYNNEI. The CDR3 loop is CASSTDFVANYGYTF. In nucleotides, the CDR3 is TGTGCCAGCAGTACGGACTTCGTGGCTAACTATGGCTACACCTTC.

The gene calls are TRBV28 and TRBJ2-6, with TRBD1 identical over 7 bases. After removal of 1 base from V and 2 bases from J, the junction contained 2 bases not matched to a gene. The CDR3 covers 16 residues. Germline V gives CDR1 MDHEN, CDR2 SYDVKM. CDR3 DNA sequence: TGTGCCAGCAGTTTATCCGACAGGGCTGGGGCCAACGTCCTGACTTTC. Amino acids: CASSLSDRAGANVLTF.